Included here is one T cell receptor beta chain sequence, with context. The authors ran a second PCR of roughly 6 to 12 cycles using a sample-barcoded 5' primer and a J-beta primer mix. TCRdb itself ran the 5' RACE reads through MiXCR, one entry per CDR3 protein. The data hold under 800,000 distinct CDR3 sequences, with roughly two fifths observed a single time. The data originate from a study of blood T cells in healthy people across ages. CDR3 length: 15 residues. Trimming at V came to 4 bases and at J to 5 bases, leaving 6 bases not matched to a gene. The V gene's germline CDR1 is KGHSH and CDR2 LQKENI. Each sample yielded at least 7 million isolated PBMCs.

Sequences were obtained from blood. This sequence originates from a woman aged 60-75 years in good health. V gene TRBV18 combines with J gene TRBJ1-5; TRBD1 matches 9 bases. CDR3 amino acids: CASSQGQGGDQPQHF. The CDR3 nucleotides read TGTGCCAGCTCACAGGGACAGGGAGGGGATCAGCCCCAGCATTTT.